A single sample gave rise to the 20 T cell receptor beta chains below, sequenced in a study of blood T cell repertoires in COVID-19. The protocol was immunoSEQ multiplex PCR, while the TCRdb copy is restricted to in-frame clones and leaves out a portion. The data show roughly 13,000 clones, around four fifths seen once. The sequenced material came from peripheral blood. The receptors were gathered from a man aged 35-49 years with active or convalescent COVID-19.

The V call is TRBV2, the J call TRBJ1-1, with D possibly TRBD1 on 5 matching bases. Germline V gene sequence: CDR1 SNHLY, CDR2 FYNNEI. The CDR3 totals 14 residues. V lost 4 bases to trimming and J lost 0 bases, with 9 bases between them. The CDR3 region is CASSAGGLNTEAFF. CDR3 coding DNA: TGTGCCAGCAGTGCCGGGGGATTGAACACTGAAGCTTTCTTT.

The chain links TRBV28 to TRBJ1-1; 11 bases line up with TRBD1. Germline V gene sequence: CDR1 MDHEN, CDR2 SYDVKM. The V and J ends lost 8 bases and 4 bases, in that order; junction bases with no gene match: 6. This CDR3 spans 14 amino acids. The CDR3 sequence is CASGGQGVITEAFF. The CDR3 DNA follows: TGTGCCAGCGGGGGACAGGGGGTAATCACTGAAGCTTTCTTT.

This chain joins TRBV5-4 and TRBJ2-5, with D hard to call. The V end was cut by 2 bases, the J end by 4 bases, with 12 bases between. CDR3 length equals 14 residues. CDR1 SGHNT and CDR2 YYREEE come from the germline V gene (reference sequence). CDR3 DNA: TGTGCCAGCAGCTTCGTCGGAGTCCCAGAGACCCAGTACTTC. Its protein is CASSFVGVPETQYF.

The J gene is TRBJ2-7, the V gene TRBV19, with 9 bases aligning to TRBD1. Germline CDR1 and CDR2: LNHDA and SQIVND (reference sequence). The V segment lost 8 bases and the J segment 3 bases; nucleotides outside the gene matches: 11. The CDR3 loop spans 15 amino acids. The CDR3 loop is CASSVSGTGIYEQYF. CDR3 DNA sequence: TGTGCCAGTTCGGTTTCCGGGACAGGGATCTACGAGCAGTACTTC.

This chain connects TRBV6-5 to TRBJ1-6; D not certain. Trimming removed 2 bases from V and 8 bases from J, with 10 bases in between. Per germline, CDR1 MNHEY and CDR2 SVGAGI. The CDR3 sequence is 14 residues long. The CDR3 bases are TGTGCCAGCAGTTACCAGCGGTCTGATTCACCCCTCCACTTT. It is translated as CASSYQRSDSPLHF.

As DNA, the CDR3 is TGTGCCAGCAGCCTAAGGGGGGGCTACACCTTC. Protein sequence: CASSLRGGYTF. This chain uses TRBV7-2 with TRBJ1-2; perhaps TRBD1 as D (6 bases). Germline V gene data show CDR1 as SGHTA and CDR2 as FQGNSA. The CDR3 length is 11 residues. V lost 5 bases and J 8 bases, leaving 9 bases between the germline ends.

V is TRBV11-3 and J is TRBJ2-1, with a possible D match to TRBD1 (5 bases). The germline gives CDR1 SGHNT, CDR2 YENEEA. V lost 3 bases and J lost 6, with 12 bases in between. This CDR3 spans 14 amino acids. CDR3 residues: CASSFQGGANEQFF. The CDR3 DNA is TGTGCCAGCAGCTTTCAGGGTGGGGCCAATGAGCAGTTCTTC.

The CDR3 region is CASSWLGDRGNGYTF. The CDR3 nucleotides read TGTGCCAGCAGCTGGCTGGGGGACAGGGGAAATGGCTACACCTTC. V gene TRBV5-6 combines with J gene TRBJ1-2; 10 positions agree with TRBD1. With 3 bases clipped from V and 6 bases from J, the junction kept 8 bases outside the gene matches. Germline V gene data show CDR1 as SGHDT and CDR2 as YYEEEE. The CDR3 is 15 residues long.

V is TRBV6-5 and J is TRBJ1-3, with D tentatively TRBD1 (6 bases). This CDR3 has 15 amino acids. Germline assignment: CDR1 MNHEY and CDR2 SVGAGI. V was shortened by 5 bases and J by 0 bases, with 11 bases between the two germline ends. CDR3 amino acids: CASSRVRGSGNTIYF. Written as DNA, the CDR3 is TGTGCCAGCAGTAGAGTCAGGGGCTCTGGAAACACCATATATTTT.

In this sample, this clone turned up a few times. V gene TRBV6-5 combines with J gene TRBJ1-1, with D hard to call. V lost 2 bases and J 0 bases, leaving 4 bases between the germline ends. This CDR3 has 13 residues. Germline V CDR1 and CDR2: MNHEY, SVGAGI. The CDR3 loop reads CASSYSMNTEAFF. The CDR3 nucleotides are TGTGCCAGCAGTTACAGCATGAACACTGAAGCTTTCTTT.

J is TRBJ1-6 and V is TRBV6-5, with 10 bases that match TRBD1. V lost 1 base to trimming and J lost 8 bases; unmatched junction nucleotides: 2. This CDR3 has 15 amino acids. Germline CDR1 is MNHEY and CDR2 is SVGAGI. The CDR3 DNA reads as TGTGCCAGCAGTTACTACGGGACAGGGGATTCACCCCTCCACTTT. It specifies CASSYYGTGDSPLHF.

This clone was observed once. The chain has TRBV5-4 and TRBJ1-1; the D is unclear. Germline assignment: CDR1 SGHNT and CDR2 YYREEE (reference sequence). Deletions cut 7 bases from V and 6 bases from J, with 16 bases between. This CDR3 has 13 amino acids. The CDR3 here is CASGQAERAEAFF. The CDR3 DNA is TGTGCCAGCGGCCAAGCGGAGCGCGCTGAAGCTTTCTTT.

The gene calls are TRBV7-9 and TRBJ2-3, with 10 bases lining up with TRBD2. The CDR3 is made up of 16 amino acids. The trim removed 2 bases at V and 2 bases at J, leaving 4 bases unmatched. Per the germline V gene, CDR1 is SEHNR and CDR2 is FQNEAQ (reference sequence). CDR3 residues: CASSLLLAGATDTQYF. The CDR3 bases are TGTGCCAGCAGCTTATTGCTAGCGGGGGCCACAGATACGCAGTATTTT.

CDR3 amino acids: CASCRTGVHEQFF. In DNA form, the CDR3 reads TGCGCCAGCTGCCGGACAGGGGTTCATGAGCAGTTCTTC. J is TRBJ2-1 and V is TRBV5-1; 9 positions match TRBD1. The CDR3 is 13 amino acids. Germline trimming cut 7 bases from V and 8 bases from J; bases unmatched to any gene: 7. In germline, CDR1 is SGHRS, CDR2 YFSETQ.

The rearrangement links TRBV11-2 to TRBJ1-2, with D uncertain. The V and J ends lost 1 base and 5 bases respectively, with 8 bases between them. CDR3 length equals 13 residues. The germline gives CDR1 SGHAT, CDR2 FQNNGV. The DNA for the CDR3 is TGTGCCAGCAGCTTAGGGAGGGAATATGGCTACACCTTC. Translation: CASSLGREYGYTF.

V is TRBV6-5 and J is TRBJ2-3; D unclear. Trimming pared 6 bases from V and 4 bases from J, leaving 8 bases between. From germline, CDR1 is MNHEY and CDR2 SVGAGI. The CDR3 contains 12 residues. The CDR3 protein is CASSLRADTQYF. DNA of the CDR3: TGTGCCAGCAGCCTCCGGGCAGATACGCAGTATTTT.

The chain has TRBV5-1 and TRBJ2-3; 7 bases are shared with TRBD2. J was trimmed by 4 bases and V by 4 bases; bases with no gene match: 12. Germline V gene lookup returns CDR1 SGHRS and CDR2 YFSETQ. The CDR3 spans 16 residues. The DNA of the CDR3 is TGCGCCAGCAGCCTCGGACTAGTCTTTGTCGCAGATACGCAGTATTTT. Its protein product is CASSLGLVFVADTQYF.

The genes are TRBV5-1 and TRBJ1-3; 9 nucleotides line up with TRBD1. V shed 7 bases, J shed 0 bases, and the junction held 5 bases outside the gene matches. CDR1 and CDR2 (germline): SGHRS, YFSETQ. The CDR3 has 15 amino acids. The CDR3 region is CASARDRVSGNTIYF. The DNA for the CDR3 is TGCGCCAGCGCCCGGGACAGGGTCTCTGGAAACACCATATATTTT.

This CDR3 is CASRFTGTGKTGSEAFF. CDR3 DNA sequence: TGTGCCAGCAGATTCACCGGGACAGGGAAAACCGGCTCTGAAGCTTTCTTT. This rearrangement joins TRBV7-8 to TRBJ1-1, with 9 bases matching TRBD1. The germline V gene has CDR1 SGHVS and CDR2 FQNEAQ. CDR3 length equals 17 residues. V trimming: 6 bases; J trimming: 6 bases; junction bases outside the gene matches: 17. Drawing the rest from reference TRBV7-8 and TRBJ1-1, the complete variable domain is GAGVSQSPRYKVAKRGQDVALRCDPISGHVSLFWYQQALGQGPEFLTYFQNEAQLDKSGLPSDRFFAERPEGSVSTLKIQRTQQEDSAVYLCASRFTGTGKTGSEAFFGQGTRLTVV.

The gene calls are TRBV9 and TRBJ2-7; the D gene is possibly TRBD2 (6 bases). The CDR3 sequence is 15 residues long. The germline V gene encodes CDR1 SGDLS and CDR2 YYNGEE. Trimming took 0 bases from V and 1 from J, leaving 11 bases between them. The CDR3 nucleotides are TGTGCCAGCAGCGTAGGTATTAGCGGATCCTACGAGCAGTACTTC. Translation gives CASSVGISGSYEQYF.